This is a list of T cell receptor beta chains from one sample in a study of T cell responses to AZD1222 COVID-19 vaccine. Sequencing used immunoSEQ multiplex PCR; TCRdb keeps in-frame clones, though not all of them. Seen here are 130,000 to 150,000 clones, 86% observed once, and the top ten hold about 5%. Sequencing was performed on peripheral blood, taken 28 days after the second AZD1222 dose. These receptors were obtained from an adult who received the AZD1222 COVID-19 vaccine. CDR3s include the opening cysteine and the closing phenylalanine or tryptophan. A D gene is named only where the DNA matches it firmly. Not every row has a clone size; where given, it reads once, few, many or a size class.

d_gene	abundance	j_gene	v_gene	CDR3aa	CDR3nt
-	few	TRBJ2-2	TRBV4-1	CASSRKTSTGELFF	TGCGCCAGCAGCCGGAAGACTAGTACCGGGGAGCTGTTTTTT
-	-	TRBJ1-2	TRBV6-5	CASTNRERRGGGYTF	TGTGCCAGCACGAACAGGGAAAGACGCGGGGGAGGCTACACCTTC
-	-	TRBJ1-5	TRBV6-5	CASSRGAGQPQHF	TGTGCCAGCAGCCGGGGAGCTGGACAGCCCCAGCATTTT
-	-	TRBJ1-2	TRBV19	CASQGFGGYTF	TGTGCCAGCCAGGGATTTGGTGGCTACACCTTC
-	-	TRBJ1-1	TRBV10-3	CAISGGSGGAEAFF	TGTGCCATCAGTGGAGGATCGGGGGGCGCTGAAGCTTTCTTT
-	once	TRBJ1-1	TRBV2	CASSVKEAFF	TGTGCCAGCAGCGTAAAAGAAGCTTTCTTT
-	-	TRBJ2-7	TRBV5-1	CASSSSDNYEQYF	TGCGCCAGCAGCTCAAGTGACAACTACGAGCAGTACTTC
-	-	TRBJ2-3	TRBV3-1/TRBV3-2	CASSLRSDTQYF	TGTGCCAGCAGCCTAAGATCTGATACGCAGTATTTT
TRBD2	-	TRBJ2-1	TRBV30	CAWSTFPGTSGYNEQFF	TGTGCCTGGAGTACCTTTCCCGGGACTAGCGGATACAATGAGCAGTTCTTC
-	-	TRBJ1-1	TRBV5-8	CASSAYRGANPEAFF	TGTGCCAGCAGCGCCTACCGGGGGGCTAATCCTGAAGCTTTCTTT
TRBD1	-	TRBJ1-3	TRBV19	CASSTYRGNGHTIYF	TGTGCCAGTAGTACTTACAGGGGGAACGGACACACCATATATTTT
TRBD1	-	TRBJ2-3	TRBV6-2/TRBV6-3	CASSPGGGTDTQYF	TGTGCCAGCAGTCCAGGGGGTGGGACAGATACGCAGTATTTT
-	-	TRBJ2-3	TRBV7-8	CASTTYLPTDTQYF	TGTGCCAGCACCACTTACCTCCCAACAGATACGCAGTATTTT
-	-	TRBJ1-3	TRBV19	CASSIVGGGNTIYF	TGTGCCAGTAGTATAGTCGGTGGAGGAAACACCATATATTTT
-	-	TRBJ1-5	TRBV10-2	CASSGWGPGNQPQHF	TGCGCCAGCAGTGGGTGGGGGCCGGGCAATCAGCCCCAGCATTTT
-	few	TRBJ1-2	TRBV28	CASKKPTYGYTF	TGTGCCAGCAAGAAGCCTACCTATGGCTACACCTTC
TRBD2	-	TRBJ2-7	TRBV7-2	CASSLTSGSSYEQYF	TGTGCCAGCAGCCTGACTAGCGGGAGCTCCTACGAGCAGTACTTC
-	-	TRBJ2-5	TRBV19	CASSLGAEVYQETQYF	TGTGCCAGTAGCCTGGGGGCGGAGGTTTACCAAGAGACCCAGTACTTC
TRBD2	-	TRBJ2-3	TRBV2	CASIQGLAGDPDTQYF	TGTGCCAGCATCCAAGGACTAGCGGGAGATCCCGATACGCAGTATTTT
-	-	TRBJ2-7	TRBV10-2	CASSELKQVNF	TGCGCCAGCAGTGAGCTCAAACAGGTTAACTTC
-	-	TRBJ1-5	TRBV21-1	CASTKDQGSSQPQHF	TGTGCCAGCACCAAGGATCAGGGGAGTTCTCAGCCCCAGCATTTT
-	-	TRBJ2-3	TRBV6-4	CASRAQVGTDTQYF	TGTGCCAGCAGGGCCCAGGTGGGCACAGATACGCAGTATTTT
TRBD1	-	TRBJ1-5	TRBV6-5	CASSSRQGSNQPQHF	TGTGCCAGCAGTTCTAGACAGGGTAGCAATCAGCCCCAGCATTTT
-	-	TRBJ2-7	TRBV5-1	CASGDTRSYEQYF	TGCGCCAGCGGGGACACGCGGTCCTACGAGCAGTACTTC
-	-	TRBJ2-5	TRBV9	CASSAVRGGQETQYF	TGTGCCAGCAGCGCCGTCAGGGGCGGGCAAGAGACCCAGTACTTC
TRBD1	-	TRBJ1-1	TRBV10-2	CASSGQGRTEAFF	TGCGCCAGCAGTGGACAGGGTCGCACTGAAGCTTTCTTT
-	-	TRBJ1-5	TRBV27	CASSPGYNQPQHF	TGTGCCAGCAGCCCAGGTTACAATCAGCCCCAGCATTTT
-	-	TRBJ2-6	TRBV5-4	CASSVESGANVLTF	TGTGCCAGCAGCGTAGAGTCTGGGGCCAACGTCCTGACTTTC
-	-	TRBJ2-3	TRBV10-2	CASSDGAGLSTDTQYF	TGCGCCAGCAGTGATGGGGCCGGACTCAGCACAGATACGCAGTATTTT
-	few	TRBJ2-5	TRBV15	CATSRGGETQYF	TGTGCCACCAGCAGAGGGGGGGAGACCCAGTACTTC
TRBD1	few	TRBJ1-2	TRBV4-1	CASSQETGAQFYGYTF	TGCGCCAGCAGCCAAGAAACAGGGGCACAGTTCTATGGCTACACCTTC
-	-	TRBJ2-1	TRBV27	CASSLLQGGITGTWFF	TGTGCCAGCAGTTTACTCCAGGGGGGGATTACAGGGACATGGTTCTTC
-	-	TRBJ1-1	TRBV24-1	CATSDLGPTRSDTEAFF	TGTGCCACCAGTGATTTAGGCCCTACCCGGAGTGACACTGAAGCTTTCTTT
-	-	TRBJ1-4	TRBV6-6	CASSNTGVYEKLFF	TGTGCCAGCAGTAATACGGGAGTTTATGAAAAACTGTTTTTT
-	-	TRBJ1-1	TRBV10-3	CAGGENTEAFF	TGTGCCGGCGGAGAGAACACTGAAGCTTTCTTT
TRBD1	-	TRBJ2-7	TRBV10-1	CASSVVSGGPYEQYF	TGCGCCAGCAGTGTCGTCTCAGGGGGACCCTACGAGCAGTACTTC
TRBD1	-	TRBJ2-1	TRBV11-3	CASSLEGQGAYNEQFF	TGTGCCAGCAGCTTAGAGGGACAGGGGGCCTACAATGAGCAGTTCTTC
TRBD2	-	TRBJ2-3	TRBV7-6	CASSPRDPSGEGGDTQYF	TGTGCCAGCAGCCCGAGGGATCCTAGCGGGGAGGGAGGAGATACGCAGTATTTT
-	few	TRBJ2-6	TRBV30	CAWSVVALFRSGANVLTF	TGTGCCTGGAGCGTTGTAGCCCTGTTCCGCTCTGGGGCCAACGTCCTGACTTTC
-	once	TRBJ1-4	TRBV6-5	CASNKGDAGRGVFF	TGTGCCAGCAACAAGGGGGACGCCGGGCGGGGTGTGTTTTTT
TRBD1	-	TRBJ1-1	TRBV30	CAWSTTGGTEAFF	TGTGCCTGGAGCACGACAGGGGGCACTGAAGCTTTCTTT
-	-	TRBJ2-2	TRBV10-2	CASILDDESGELFF	TGCGCCAGCATCTTAGACGATGAGTCCGGGGAGCTGTTTTTT
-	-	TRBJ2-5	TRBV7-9	CASSLGSVGETQYF	TGTGCCAGCAGCTTAGGAAGCGTGGGAGAGACCCAGTACTTC
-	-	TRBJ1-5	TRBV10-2	CASTSGLNQPQHF	TGCGCCAGCACGTCCGGTCTCAATCAGCCCCAGCATTTT
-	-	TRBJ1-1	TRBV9	CASSVNSGVATEAFF	TGTGCCAGCAGCGTAAATTCAGGGGTGGCCACTGAAGCTTTCTTT
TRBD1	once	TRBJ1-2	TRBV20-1	CSASPPTGGGDGYTF	TGCAGTGCTAGTCCCCCAACAGGGGGAGGGGATGGCTACACCTTC
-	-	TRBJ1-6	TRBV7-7	CASSSSPTAPLHF	TGTGCTAGCAGCTCTAGCCCGACGGCACCCCTCCACTTT
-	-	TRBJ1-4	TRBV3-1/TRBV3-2	CASSQPPTRGSEKLFF	TGTGCCAGCAGCCAACCCCCAACGAGGGGCAGTGAAAAACTGTTTTTT